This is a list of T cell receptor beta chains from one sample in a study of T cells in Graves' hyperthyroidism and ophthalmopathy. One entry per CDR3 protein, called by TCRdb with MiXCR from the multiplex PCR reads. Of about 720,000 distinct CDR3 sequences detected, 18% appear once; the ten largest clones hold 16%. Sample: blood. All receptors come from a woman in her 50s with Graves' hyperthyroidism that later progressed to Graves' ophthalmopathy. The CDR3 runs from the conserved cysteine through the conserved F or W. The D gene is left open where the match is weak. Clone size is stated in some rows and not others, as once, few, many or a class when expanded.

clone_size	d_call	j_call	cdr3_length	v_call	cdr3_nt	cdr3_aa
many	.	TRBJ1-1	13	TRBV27	TGTGCCAGCAGTTCACAGGGTGTCGCTGAAGCTTTCTTT	CASSSQGVAEAFF
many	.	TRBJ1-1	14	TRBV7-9	TGTGCCAGCAGTACTTACAGGTTGAACACTGAAGCTTTCTTT	CASSTYRLNTEAFF
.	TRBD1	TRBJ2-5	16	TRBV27	TGTGCCAGCAGTTTATATGGGGACAGGGGGCTGGAGACCCAGTACTTC	CASSLYGDRGLETQYF
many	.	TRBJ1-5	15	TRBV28	TGTGCCAGCGTGACAGCCCCTTTTAGCAATCAGCCCCAGCATTTT	CASVTAPFSNQPQHF
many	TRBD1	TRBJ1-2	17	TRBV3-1	TGTGCCAGCAGCCAAGTGGGGGTGACAGGGGGGAACTATGGCTACACCTTC	CASSQVGVTGGNYGYTF
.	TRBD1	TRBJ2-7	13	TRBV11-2	TGTGCCAGCAGCGAACGGACAGGGGGCGAGCAGTACTTC	CASSERTGGEQYF
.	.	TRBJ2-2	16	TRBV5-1	TGCGCCAGCAGCTCGTCTAATGCGGGTAACACCGGGGAGCTGTTTTTT	CASSSSNAGNTGELFF
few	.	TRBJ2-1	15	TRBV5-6	TGTGCCAGCAGCTGGCAGACGTTCTCCTACAATGAGCAGTTCTTC	CASSWQTFSYNEQFF
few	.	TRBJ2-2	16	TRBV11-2	TGTGCCAGCAGTTTGGGCACCAGCCGGGGCACCGGGGAGCTGTTTTTT	CASSLGTSRGTGELFF
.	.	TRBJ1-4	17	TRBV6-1	TGTGCCAGCAGTGACCTCAGTAGGATCACAACTAATGAAAAACTGTTTTTT	CASSDLSRITTNEKLFF
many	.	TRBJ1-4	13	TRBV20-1	TGCAGTGCTATTAGCGGGGGCGGTGAAAAACTGTTTTTT	CSAISGGGEKLFF
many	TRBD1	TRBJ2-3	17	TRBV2	TGTGCCAGCGCTGCGGGGACAGGGGTCCACAGCACAGATACGCAGTATTTT	CASAAGTGVHSTDTQYF
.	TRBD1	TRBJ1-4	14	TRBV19	TGTGCCAGTAGCCGGGACAGGCAACGCGAAAAACTGTTTTTT	CASSRDRQREKLFF
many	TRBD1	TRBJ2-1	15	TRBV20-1	TGCAGTGCTTCCTCTGGACAGGGGGTCCACAATGAGCAGTTCTTC	CSASSGQGVHNEQFF
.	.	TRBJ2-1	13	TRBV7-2	TGTGCCAGCAGCTTAGACTGGGACAATGAGCAGTTCTTC	CASSLDWDNEQFF
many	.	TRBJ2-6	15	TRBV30	TGTGCCTGGAGGCAGCAGGGTACTGGGGCCAACGTCCTGACTTTC	CAWRQQGTGANVLTF
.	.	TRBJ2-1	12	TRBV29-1	TGCAGCGTTGAAACAGGGTCTAGTGAGCAGTTCTTC	CSVETGSSEQFF
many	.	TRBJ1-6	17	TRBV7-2	TGTGCCAGCAGCTTAGGAGCTGGGGGGATACGAACGTCACCCCTCCACTTT	CASSLGAGGIRTSPLHF
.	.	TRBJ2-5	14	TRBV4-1	TGCGCCAGCAGCCAAGAACGTGGCTCGGAGACCCAGTACTTC	CASSQERGSETQYF
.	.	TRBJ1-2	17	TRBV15	TGTGCCACCAGCAGCTTAAGTTCCGGGACACTGAACTATGGCTACACCTTC	CATSSLSSGTLNYGYTF
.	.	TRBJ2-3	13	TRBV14	TGTGCCAGCAGCCAAGATCCCGCAGATACGCAGTATTTT	CASSQDPADTQYF
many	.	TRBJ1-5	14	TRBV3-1	TGTGCCAGCAGCCAAACGGAGGACAATCAGCCCCAGCATTTT	CASSQTEDNQPQHF
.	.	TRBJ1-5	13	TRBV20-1	TGCAGTGCTCGAGAGGCGGAAGGGCAGCCCCAGCATTTT	CSAREAEGQPQHF
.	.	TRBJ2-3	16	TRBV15	TGTGCCACCAGCAGAGTAGGCACAACCCTCACAGATACGCAGTATTTT	CATSRVGTTLTDTQYF
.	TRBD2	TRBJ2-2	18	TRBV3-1	TGTGCCAGCAGCCAAGACAGGAAGGGGCGGGGGGACACCGGGGAGCTGTTTTTT	CASSQDRKGRGDTGELFF
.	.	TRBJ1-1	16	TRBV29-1	TGCAGCGCGAGAGGCCGAAACAGAACTATGAACACTGAAGCTTTCTTT	CSARGRNRTMNTEAFF
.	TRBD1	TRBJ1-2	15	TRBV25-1	TGTGCCAGCAGTGAAAAAGGGGGCTTGAGCTATGGCTACACCTTC	CASSEKGGLSYGYTF
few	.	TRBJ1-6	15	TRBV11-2	TGTGCCAGCAGCTTCAGGGGCGATGGTAATTCACCCCTCCACTTT	CASSFRGDGNSPLHF
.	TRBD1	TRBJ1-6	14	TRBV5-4	TGTGCCAGCAGCCGTGGACAGGGTTTAGAACCCCTCCACTTT	CASSRGQGLEPLHF
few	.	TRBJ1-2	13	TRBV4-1	TGCGCCAGCAGCCGAACAGGTCAGTCGGGCTACACCTTC	CASSRTGQSGYTF
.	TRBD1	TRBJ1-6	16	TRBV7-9	TGTGCCAGCAGCACTACAGGGGTTGTCTATAATTCACCCCTCCACTTT	CASSTTGVVYNSPLHF
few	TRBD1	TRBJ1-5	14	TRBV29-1	TGCAGCGTCGCACAGGGGGCTTTAGGTCAGCCCCAGCATTTT	CSVAQGALGQPQHF
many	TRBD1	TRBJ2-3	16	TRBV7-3	TGTGCCAGCAGCCCACTCGGACAGGGTCTGGGAGATACGCAGTATTTT	CASSPLGQGLGDTQYF
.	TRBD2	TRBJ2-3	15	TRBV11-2	TGTGCCAGCGGCCCTGGGACTAGTCGTACAGATACGCAGTATTTT	CASGPGTSRTDTQYF
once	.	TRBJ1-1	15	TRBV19	TGTGCCAGTAGTATAGAGACAGACCTAAACACTGAAGCTTTCTTT	CASSIETDLNTEAFF
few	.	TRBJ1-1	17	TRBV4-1	TGCGCCAGCAGCCGGGGGACGGAGGCAGGGATGAACACTGAAGCTTTCTTT	CASSRGTEAGMNTEAFF
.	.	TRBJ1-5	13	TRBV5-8	TGTGCCAGCAGCTTGTACGGACGTCAGCCCCAGCATTTT	CASSLYGRQPQHF
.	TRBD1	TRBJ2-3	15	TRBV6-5	TGTGCCAGCAGTTACTCGCAGACAGGGGGTGATACGCAGTATTTT	CASSYSQTGGDTQYF
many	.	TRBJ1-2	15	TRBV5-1	TGCGCCAGCAGCGGGGGGACGGCGCCTTCGCTTGGCTACACCTTC	CASSGGTAPSLGYTF
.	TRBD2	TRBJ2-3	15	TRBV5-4	TGTGCCAGCAGCCTGGTGCCCGGGGGGGCTGATACGCAGTATTTT	CASSLVPGGADTQYF
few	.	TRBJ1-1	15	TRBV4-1	TGCGCCAGCAGCCAAGCCCTTAGGGGGAACACTGAAGCTTTCTTT	CASSQALRGNTEAFF